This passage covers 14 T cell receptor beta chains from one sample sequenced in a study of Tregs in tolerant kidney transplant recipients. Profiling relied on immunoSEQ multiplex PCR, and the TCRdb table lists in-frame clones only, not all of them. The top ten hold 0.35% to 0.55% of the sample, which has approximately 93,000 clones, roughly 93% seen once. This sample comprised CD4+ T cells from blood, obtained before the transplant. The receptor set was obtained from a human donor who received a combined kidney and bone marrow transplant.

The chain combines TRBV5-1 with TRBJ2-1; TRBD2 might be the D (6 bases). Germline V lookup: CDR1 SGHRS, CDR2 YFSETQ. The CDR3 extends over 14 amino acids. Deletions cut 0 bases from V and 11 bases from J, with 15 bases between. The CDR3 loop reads CASSLDIPGEKQFF. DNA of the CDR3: TGCGCCAGCAGCTTGGATATTCCGGGAGAAAAGCAGTTCTTC.

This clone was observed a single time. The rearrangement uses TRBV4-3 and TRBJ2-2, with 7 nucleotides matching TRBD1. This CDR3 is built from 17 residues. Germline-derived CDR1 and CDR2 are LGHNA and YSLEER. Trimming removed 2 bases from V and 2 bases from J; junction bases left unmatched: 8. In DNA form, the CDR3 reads TGCGCCAGCAGCCAAAAACCGACAGGGAGCAACACCGGGGAGCTGTTTTTT. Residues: CASSQKPTGSNTGELFF.

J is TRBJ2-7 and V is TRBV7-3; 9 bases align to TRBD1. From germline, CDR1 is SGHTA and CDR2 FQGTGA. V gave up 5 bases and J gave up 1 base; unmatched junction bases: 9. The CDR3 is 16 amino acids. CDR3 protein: CASSRSGGQGSYEQYF. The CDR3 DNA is TGTGCCAGCAGCCGCTCGGGGGGACAGGGTTCCTACGAGCAGTACTTC. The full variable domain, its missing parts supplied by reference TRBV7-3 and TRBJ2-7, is GAGVSQTPSNKVTEKGKYVELRCDPISGHTALYWYRQSLGQGPEFLIYFQGTGAADDSGLPNDRFFAVRPEGSVSTLKIQRTERGDSAVYLCASSRSGGQGSYEQYFGPGTRLTVT.

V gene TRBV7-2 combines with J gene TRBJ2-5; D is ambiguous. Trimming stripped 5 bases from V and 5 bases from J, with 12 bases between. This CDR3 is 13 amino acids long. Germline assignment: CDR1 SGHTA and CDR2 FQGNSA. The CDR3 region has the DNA TGTGCCAGCAGCACCAGCCGGCGGGAGACCCAGTACTTC. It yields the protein CASSTSRRETQYF.

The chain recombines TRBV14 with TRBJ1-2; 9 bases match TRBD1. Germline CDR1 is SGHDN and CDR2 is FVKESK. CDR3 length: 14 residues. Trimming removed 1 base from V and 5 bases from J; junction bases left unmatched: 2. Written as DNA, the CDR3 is TGTGCCAGCAGCCAAGGGGACAGGGTTTATGGCTACACCTTC. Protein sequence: CASSQGDRVYGYTF.

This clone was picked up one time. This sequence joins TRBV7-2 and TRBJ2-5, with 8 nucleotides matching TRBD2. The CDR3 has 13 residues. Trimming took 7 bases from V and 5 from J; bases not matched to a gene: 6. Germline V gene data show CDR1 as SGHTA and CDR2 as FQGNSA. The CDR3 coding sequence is TGTGCCAGCACCCGGGGGGGGGCGGAGACCCAGTACTTC. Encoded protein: CASTRGGAETQYF.

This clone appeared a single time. The CDR3 region has the DNA TGTGCCAGCTCACCAACGGCAGGGGAAGAGACCCAGTACTTC. Residues: CASSPTAGEETQYF. This chain links TRBV18 with TRBJ2-5; possible D gene TRBD1, 6 bases. CDR1 KGHSH and CDR2 LQKENI come from the germline V gene. V lost 2 bases and J 3 bases, leaving 10 bases between the germline ends. The CDR3 spans 14 residues.

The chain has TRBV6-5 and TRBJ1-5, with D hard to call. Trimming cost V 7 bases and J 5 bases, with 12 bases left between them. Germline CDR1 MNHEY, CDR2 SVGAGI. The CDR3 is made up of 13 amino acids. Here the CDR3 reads CASKRRRDQPQHF. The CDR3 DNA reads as TGTGCCAGCAAAAGACGCCGGGATCAGCCCCAGCATTTT.

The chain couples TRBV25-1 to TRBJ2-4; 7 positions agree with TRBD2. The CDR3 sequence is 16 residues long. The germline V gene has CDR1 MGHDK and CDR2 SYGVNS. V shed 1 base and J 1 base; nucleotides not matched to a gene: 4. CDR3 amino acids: CASSEWGGEAKNIQYF. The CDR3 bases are TGTGCCAGCAGTGAATGGGGGGGAGAGGCCAAAAACATTCAGTACTTC.

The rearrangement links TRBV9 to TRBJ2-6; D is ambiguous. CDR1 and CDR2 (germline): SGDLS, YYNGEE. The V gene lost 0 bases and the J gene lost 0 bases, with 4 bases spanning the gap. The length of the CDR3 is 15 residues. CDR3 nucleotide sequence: TGTGCCAGCAGCGTAGGGGCCTCTGGGGCCAACGTCCTGACTTTC. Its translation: CASSVGASGANVLTF. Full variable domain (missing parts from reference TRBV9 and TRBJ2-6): DSGVTQTPKHLITATGQRVTLRCSPRSGDLSVYWYQQSLDQGLQFLIQYYNGEERAKGNILERFSAQQFPDLHSELNLSSLELGDSALYFCASSVGASGANVLTFGAGSRLTVL.

In nucleotides, the CDR3 is TGTGCCAGCAGTTCTGAGCGGGTGCAGTTCTTC. It translates to CASSSERVQFF. The V gene is TRBV7-8, the J gene TRBJ2-1; D is perhaps TRBD2 (6 bases). V lost 6 bases and J lost 12, with 12 bases in between. CDR1 SGHVS and CDR2 FQNEAQ come from the germline V gene. This CDR3 has 11 residues.

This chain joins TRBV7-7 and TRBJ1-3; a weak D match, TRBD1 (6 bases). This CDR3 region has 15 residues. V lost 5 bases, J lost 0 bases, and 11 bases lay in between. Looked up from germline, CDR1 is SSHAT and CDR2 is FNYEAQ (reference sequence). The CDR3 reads CASSQGLLSGNTIYF. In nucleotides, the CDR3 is TGTGCCAGCAGCCAGGGGTTGCTCTCTGGAAACACCATATATTTT. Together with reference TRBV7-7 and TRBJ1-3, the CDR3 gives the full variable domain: GAGVSQSPRYKVTKRGQDVTLRCDPISSHATLYWYQQALGQGPEFLTYFNYEAQPDKSGLPSDRFSAERPEGSISTLTIQRTEQRDSAMYRCASSQGLLSGNTIYFGEGSWLTVV.

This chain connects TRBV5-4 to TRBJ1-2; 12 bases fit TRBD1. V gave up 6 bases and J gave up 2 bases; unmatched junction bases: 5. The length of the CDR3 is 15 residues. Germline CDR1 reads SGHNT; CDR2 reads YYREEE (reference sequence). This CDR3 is CASTGTGGPNYGYTF. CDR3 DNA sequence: TGTGCCAGCACCGGGACAGGGGGCCCGAACTATGGCTACACCTTC.

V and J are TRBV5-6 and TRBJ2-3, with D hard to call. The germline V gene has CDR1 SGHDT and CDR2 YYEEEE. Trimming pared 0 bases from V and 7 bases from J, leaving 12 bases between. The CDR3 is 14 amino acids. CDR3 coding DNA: TGTGCCAGCAGCTTGGATACCCGCGTATATACGCAGTATTTT. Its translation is CASSLDTRVYTQYF. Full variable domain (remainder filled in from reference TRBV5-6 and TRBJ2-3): DAGVTQSPTHLIKTRGQQVTLRCSPKSGHDTVSWYQQALGQGPQFIFQYYEEEERQRGNFPDRFSGHQFPNYSSELNVNALLLGDSALYLCASSLDTRVYTQYFGPGTRLTVL.